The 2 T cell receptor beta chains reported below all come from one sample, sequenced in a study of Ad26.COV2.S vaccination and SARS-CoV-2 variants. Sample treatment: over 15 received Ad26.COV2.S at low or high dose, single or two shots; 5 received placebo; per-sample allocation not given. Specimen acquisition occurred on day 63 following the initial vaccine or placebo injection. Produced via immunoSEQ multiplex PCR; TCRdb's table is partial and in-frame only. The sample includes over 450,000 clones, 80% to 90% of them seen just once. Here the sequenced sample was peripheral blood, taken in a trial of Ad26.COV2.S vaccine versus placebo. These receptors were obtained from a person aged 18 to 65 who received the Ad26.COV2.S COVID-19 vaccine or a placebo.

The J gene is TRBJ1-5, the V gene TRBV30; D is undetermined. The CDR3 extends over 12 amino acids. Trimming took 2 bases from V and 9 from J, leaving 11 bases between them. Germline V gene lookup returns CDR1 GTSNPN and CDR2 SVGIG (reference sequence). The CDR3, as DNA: TGTGCCTGGAGTCCAGAAAAGGGGCCCCAGCATTTT. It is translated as CAWSPEKGPQHF. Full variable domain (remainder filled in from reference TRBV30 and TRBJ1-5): SQTIHQWPATLVQPVGSPLSLECTVEGTSNPNLYWYRQAAGRGLQLLFYSVGIGQISSEVPQNLSASRPQDRQFILSSKKLLLSDSGFYLCAWSPEKGPQHFGDGTRLSIL.

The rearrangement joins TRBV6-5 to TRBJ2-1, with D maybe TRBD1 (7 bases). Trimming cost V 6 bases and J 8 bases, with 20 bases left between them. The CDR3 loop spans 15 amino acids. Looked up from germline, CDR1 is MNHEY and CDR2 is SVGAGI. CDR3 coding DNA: TGTGCCAGCAGCCTCGACAGGGCGGGGAGTCATGAGCAGTTCTTC. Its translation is CASSLDRAGSHEQFF.